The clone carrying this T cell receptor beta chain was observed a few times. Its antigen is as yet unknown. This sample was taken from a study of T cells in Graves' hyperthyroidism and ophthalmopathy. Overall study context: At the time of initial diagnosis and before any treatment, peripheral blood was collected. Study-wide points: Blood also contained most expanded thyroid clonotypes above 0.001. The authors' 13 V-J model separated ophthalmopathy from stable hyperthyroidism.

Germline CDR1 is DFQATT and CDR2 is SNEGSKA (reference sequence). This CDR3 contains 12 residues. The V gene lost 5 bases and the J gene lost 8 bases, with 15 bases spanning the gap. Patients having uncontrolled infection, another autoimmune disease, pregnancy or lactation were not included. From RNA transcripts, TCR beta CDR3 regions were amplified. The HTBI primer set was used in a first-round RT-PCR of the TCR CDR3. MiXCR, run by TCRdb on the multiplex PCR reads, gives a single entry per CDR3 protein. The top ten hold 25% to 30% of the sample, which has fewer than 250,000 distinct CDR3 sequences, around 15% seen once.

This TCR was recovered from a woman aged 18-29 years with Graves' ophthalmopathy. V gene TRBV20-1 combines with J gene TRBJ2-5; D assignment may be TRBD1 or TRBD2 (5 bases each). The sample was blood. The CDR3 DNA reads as TGCAGTGCTTTGGGACCAGGAGGAACCCAGTACTTC. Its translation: CSALGPGGTQYF.